The 25 T cell receptor beta chains reported below all come from one sample, sequenced in a study of T-cell reconstitution after alpha-beta-depleted transplantation in children. Unique molecular identifiers were used in preparing the TCRbeta library. TCRdb reprocessed the PCR reads via MiXCR and lists one record per CDR3 protein. Altogether around 180,000 distinct CDR3 sequences are present, 11% being singletons, with the ten largest covering approximately 13%. The sample in question was PBMCs, obtained before TCRalphabeta/CD19-depleted stem cell transplant. Every receptor here comes from a boy aged 2 to 10 with acute myeloid leukemia, due to receive a stem cell transplant.

This clonotype was detected ten times or more. The chain couples TRBV7-2 to TRBJ2-7; D not resolved. V lost 0 bases to trimming and J lost 3 bases, with 9 bases between them. The CDR3 spans 14 residues. Germline CDR1 is SGHTA and CDR2 is FQGNSA. CDR3 residues: CASSLAPGSYEQYV. The CDR3 nucleotides are TGTGCCAGCAGCTTAGCGCCTGGCAGCTACGAGCAGTACGTC.

This clonotype was found many times. The chain has TRBV20-1 and TRBJ2-3; no reliable D call. From germline, CDR1 is DFQATT and CDR2 SNEGSKA (reference sequence). The CDR3 has 13 residues. V was cut by 4 bases and J by 4 bases, with 12 bases left in between. In nucleotides, the CDR3 is TGCAGTGCTAAGGCCAGCCCCGCAGATACGCAGTATTTT. This sequence encodes CSAKASPADTQYF.

This clonotype was detected many times. The CDR3 spells CASSSRDTNGYTF. CDR3 nucleotide sequence: TGTGCCAGCAGTTCCCGTGATACTAATGGCTACACCTTC. The chain employs TRBV6-2 or TRBV6-3 and TRBJ1-2, with no clear D. Trimming left V 4 bases short and J 6 bases short, with 12 bases between. This CDR3 spans 13 amino acids. CDR1 MNHEY and CDR2 SVGEGT come from the germline V gene.

This clonotype was observed at least ten times. The rearrangement uses TRBV7-6 and TRBJ2-2; TRBD1 aligns across 8 bases. With 5 bases clipped from V and 6 bases from J, the junction kept 14 bases outside the gene matches. This CDR3 is built from 17 residues. Germline values: CDR1 SGHVS, CDR2 FNYEAQ. The CDR3 sequence is CASSPKGGQGFSGELFF. The CDR3 bases are TGTGCCAGCAGCCCCAAAGGCGGACAGGGCTTTTCCGGGGAGCTGTTTTTT.

This clonotype was seen repeatedly, ten times or more. Sequence at one end of the junction differs from germline and may be a read error. Here the CDR3 DNA reads TGTGCCAGCAGGCCGTCTGGGGACAGATTCCATAGCGGAAACTTC. This sequence encodes CASRPSGDRFHSGNF. V and J are TRBV7-9 and TRBJ2-5; D possibly corresponds to TRBD1 (7 bases). The germline V gene has CDR1 SEHNR and CDR2 FQNEAQ (reference sequence). The CDR3 consists of 15 residues.

This clonotype was counted many times. This rearrangement joins TRBV24-1 to TRBJ1-1; no clear D. Germline lookup yields CDR1 KGHDR and CDR2 SFDVKD. V was pared by 3 bases and J by 8 bases, with 15 bases between. CDR3 length equals 14 residues. CDR3: CATSDPPPKTEAFF. For the CDR3, the DNA is TGTGCCACCAGTGATCCCCCCCCGAAAACCGAAGCTTTCTTT.

This clonotype showed up many times. The CDR3 loop is CASSLAVRDIEAFF. CDR3 nucleotides: TGCGCCAGCAGCTTGGCGGTCCGGGACATTGAAGCTTTCTTT. J is TRBJ1-1 and V is TRBV5-1; D perhaps matches TRBD1 (6 bases). Germline V gives CDR1 SGHRS, CDR2 YFSETQ. V dropped 0 bases and J dropped 7 bases, with 13 bases sitting between them. The CDR3 covers 14 residues.

This clonotype was counted only a few times. The gene calls are TRBV6-5 and TRBJ2-6; TRBD2 is a possible D gene (5 bases). The CDR3 extends over 19 amino acids. The germline V gene encodes CDR1 MNHEY and CDR2 SVGAGI. The V end was cut by 0 bases, the J end by 0 bases, with 15 bases between. The CDR3 DNA reads TGTGCCAGCAGTTACTCTTCGTCCGGGGTCCGCTCTGGGGCCAACGTCCTGACTTTC. Protein sequence: CASSYSSSGVRSGANVLTF.

Details on this clonotype: A much more abundant neighbour one base away suggests this may be a read error. V and J are TRBV6-5 and TRBJ1-2, with no clear D. Germline loops: CDR1 MNHEY, CDR2 SVGAGI. CDR3 length: 16 residues. The CDR3 DNA follows: TGTGCCAGCAGTTACTCGTCAGATAGTTCTAACTATGGCGACACCTTC. This sequence encodes CASSYSSDSSNYGDTF.

This clonotype was detected many times. The J gene is TRBJ2-1, the V gene TRBV7-9; 7 bases line up with TRBD1. Germline values: CDR1 SEHNR, CDR2 FQNEAQ (reference sequence). The length of the CDR3 is 15 residues. Trimming took 5 bases from V and 4 from J; bases not matched to a gene: 8. The DNA of the CDR3 is TGTGCCAGCAGCCCCCCCCCGGGACAGTACAATGAGCAGTTCTTC. It codes for CASSPPPGQYNEQFF.

Many counts were recorded for this clonotype. This sequence joins TRBV5-6 and TRBJ2-5, with 9 bases that match TRBD2. This CDR3 contains 14 residues. The J segment lost 3 bases and the V segment lost 4 bases, leaving 4 bases of the junction unmatched. Germline V gene lookup returns CDR1 SGHDT and CDR2 YYEEEE. This CDR3 reads CASSNSGSKETQYF. CDR3 nucleotides: TGTGCCAGCAGCAATAGCGGGAGTAAAGAGACCCAGTACTTC.

There are many counts of this clonotype. The chain couples TRBV5-5 to TRBJ1-1; no clear D. Trimming took 3 bases from V and 2 from J, leaving 5 bases between them. In germline, CDR1 is SGHKS, CDR2 YYEKEE (reference sequence). This CDR3 has 12 amino acids. The CDR3 loop reads CASSWANTEAFF. DNA for the CDR3: TGTGCCAGCAGCTGGGCTAACACTGAAGCTTTCTTT. Drawing the rest from reference TRBV5-5 and TRBJ1-1, the complete variable domain is DAGVTQSPTHLIKTRGQQVTLRCSPISGHKSVSWYQQVLGQGPQFIFQYYEKEERGRGNFPDRFSARQFPNYSSELNVNALLLGDSALYLCASSWANTEAFFGQGTRLTVV.

Comment on this clonotype: The CDR3 carries no conserved terminal phenylalanine or tryptophan, so it likely arises from a read error. The V call is TRBV19, the J call TRBJ1-6; possible D gene TRBD1, 5 bases. The CDR3 has 13 residues. The V and J ends lost 11 bases and 7 bases respectively, with 15 bases between them. Germline CDR1 reads LNHDA; CDR2 reads SQIVND (reference sequence). CDR3 sequence reads: CASGAESNSPLHL. CDR3 DNA sequence: TGTGCCTCTGGGGCGGAATCAAATTCACCCCTCCACCTT.

This clonotype has a count of ten or more. V and J are TRBV4-1 and TRBJ2-5, with D maybe TRBD1 (6 bases). The CDR3 has 16 residues. The germline V gene encodes CDR1 MGHRA and CDR2 YSYEKL. With 0 bases removed from V and 2 bases from J, the gap between germline ends came to 13 bases. Written as DNA, the CDR3 is TGCGCCAGCAGCCAAGATCATTTCAGGGGACAAGAGACCCAGTACTTC. It yields the protein CASSQDHFRGQETQYF.

This clonotype showed up many times. This rearrangement joins TRBV30 to TRBJ2-5; maybe TRBD2 (5 bases). V lost 4 bases and J lost 1, with 13 bases in between. Per germline, CDR1 GTSNPN and CDR2 SVGIG (reference sequence). This CDR3 has 14 residues. In DNA, the CDR3 is TGTGCCTGGATAAAAACGGGGAGCCAAGAGACCCAGTACTTC. Its protein product is CAWIKTGSQETQYF.

This clonotype showed up many times. This chain links TRBV24-1 with TRBJ2-1; 7 bases line up with TRBD1. V lost 4 bases and J lost 4; bases outside the gene matches: 6. This CDR3 has 15 residues. Germline CDR1 KGHDR, CDR2 SFDVKD. CDR3 in amino acids: CATSDPGRGYNEQFF. DNA for the CDR3: TGTGCCACCAGTGACCCGGGCAGGGGGTACAATGAGCAGTTCTTC.

With respect to this clonotype: A much more abundant neighbour one base away suggests this may be a read error. The gene calls are TRBV11-2 and TRBJ2-7; D perhaps matches TRBD2 (5 bases). CDR1 is SGHAT, CDR2 FQNNGV, per germline. The CDR3 covers 14 residues. The CDR3 loop is CASPFRVFGWEQSF. The CDR3, as DNA: TGTGCCAGCCCGTTTAGAGTTTTCGGGTGGGAGCAGTCCTTC.

The sample holds many counts of this clonotype. The V and J genes are TRBV3-1 and TRBJ2-3; weak D call: TRBD2 (6 bases). The germline V gene encodes CDR1 LGHDT and CDR2 YNNKEL (reference sequence). The germline V and J ends were trimmed by 6 bases and 4 bases, with 11 bases remaining between them. The CDR3 loop spans 13 amino acids. The CDR3 here is CASRQTSSDTQYF. Written as DNA, the CDR3 is TGTGCCAGCAGGCAGACTAGTTCAGATACGCAGTATTTT.

This chain joins TRBV9 and TRBJ2-5; maybe TRBD2 (6 bases). Germline V CDR1 and CDR2: SGDLS, YYNGEE. This CDR3 region has 14 residues. Trimming took off 0 bases at V and 4 bases at J, with 10 bases between the two ends. The CDR3 here is CASSVGDFPETQYF. For the CDR3, the DNA is TGTGCCAGCAGCGTAGGGGACTTCCCAGAGACCCAGTACTTC.

On this clonotype itself: With a much larger clone just one base away, this may be a read error. The rearrangement joins TRBV5-1 to TRBJ1-6; D is uncertain. The germline V gene encodes CDR1 SGHRS and CDR2 YFSETQ. The V and J ends lost 3 bases and 0 bases respectively, with 13 bases between them. The CDR3 loop spans 17 amino acids. CDR3 sequence reads: CASSYRGMSSYNSPLHF. For the CDR3, the DNA is TGCGCCAGCAGCTACCGGGGTATGAGCTCCTATAATTCACCCCTCCACTTT. Combining the CDR3 with reference TRBV5-1 and TRBJ1-6 gives the whole variable domain KAGVTQTPRYLIKTRGQQVTLSCSPISGHRSVSWYQQTPGQGLQFLFEYFSETQRNKGNFPGRFSGRQFSNSRSEMNVSTLELGDSALYLCASSYRGMSSYNSPLHFGNGTRLTVT.

The sample holds many counts of this clonotype. The chain joins TRBV20-1 to TRBJ2-1; a possible D gene is TRBD2 (6 bases). The CDR3 has 13 amino acids. In germline, CDR1 is DFQATT, CDR2 SNEGSKA (reference sequence). V was clipped by 2 bases and J by 12 bases, with 17 bases between them. This CDR3 is CSARREPTFVQFF. The CDR3 DNA follows: TGCAGTGCTAGACGGGAGCCGACGTTCGTGCAGTTCTTC.

The sample holds many counts of this clonotype. The chain couples TRBV20-1 to TRBJ1-1; D gene uncertain. The CDR3 extends over 12 amino acids. Germline lookup yields CDR1 DFQATT and CDR2 SNEGSKA (reference sequence). V lost 4 bases and J 1 base, leaving 7 bases between the germline ends. The CDR3 DNA reads as TGCAGTGCTATGGACGGGAACACTGAAGCTTTCTTT. Translation: CSAMDGNTEAFF.

About this clonotype itself: This may come from a read error, since a much larger clone is one base off. J is TRBJ2-1 and V is TRBV6-5; 7 nucleotides line up with TRBD2. The CDR3 has 15 residues. Germline V CDR1 and CDR2: MNHEY, SVGAGI. CDR3 protein: CASSYRRGFYNEHFF. In nucleotides, the CDR3 is TGTGCCAGCAGTTATCGGCGGGGGTTCTACAATGAGCACTTCTTC.

This clonotype was counted many times. The genes are TRBV5-5 and TRBJ2-5, with TRBD2 matching over 12 bases. Germline values: CDR1 SGHKS, CDR2 YYEKEE (reference sequence). V shed 3 bases, J shed 7 bases, and the junction held 7 bases outside the gene matches. The CDR3 length is 15 residues. CDR3 in amino acids: CASSWTSGILGTQYF. In DNA, the CDR3 is TGTGCCAGCAGCTGGACTAGCGGGATCCTTGGGACCCAGTACTTC.

This clonotype was seen at least ten times. The genes are TRBV19 and TRBJ1-2; D might be TRBD1 (6 bases). Germline V lookup: CDR1 LNHDA, CDR2 SQIVND (reference sequence). The CDR3 is 13 amino acids. V was shortened by 7 bases and J by 0 bases, with 9 bases between the two germline ends. The CDR3 nucleotides read TGTGCCAGTACGGAGGGGGCTAACTATGGCTACACCTTC. As protein: CASTEGANYGYTF.